The T cell receptor beta chain described here comes from a study of cytomegalovirus exposure and HLA in healthy donors (TCRdb year 2017). At the level of the whole study: An earlier analysis of some 550 of the donors reported approximately 290 Gb of sequence data and around 120 million unique TCR beta sequences from 150 million to 200 million T cells. Roughly 300 gigabases of sequencing data and some 85 million unique TCR sequences were included in an early release covering roughly 600 HLA-typed donors. Among the roughly 400 genotyped donors, around 81% belonged to the genetic ancestry cluster associated with self-reported Caucasian donors. The study aimed to test whether signatures of past pathogen exposure could be identified by cataloging public T cell receptors. The study profiled the T cell repertoires of 500 to 800 subjects by immunosequencing and related them to cytomegalovirus serostatus. A separate validation cohort of more than 100 different subjects was used in addition to the roughly 670-subject first cohort. The study combined high-throughput TCR immunosequencing, statistical association of individual TCRs with disease status, and machine learning to predict cytomegalovirus infection status. A later analysis re-analyzed previously published TCR beta repertoires from about 600 donors and added high-resolution HLA genotyping to study TCR occurrence patterns. Rather than drawing on any new phenotypic data, the later analysis identified candidate immune exposures from TCR beta sequences and the way those sequences occurred across donors. In an earlier analysis of around 540 of the donors, high-throughput TCR beta sequencing was used to judge whether each TCR beta V gene segment behaved as functional or pseudogenic. Donor age, sex, ethnicity and CMV serostatus were collected together with the repertoire data. Genome-wide SNP genotypes for about 65% of the roughly 670 donors were used in a later genetic analysis, which treated that subset as a discovery cohort. Every discovery cohort repertoire had been produced on one sequencing platform. HLA typing covered class I and class II loci at four-digit resolution. The number of donors typed differed by locus, with about 620-630 for A, B, C, DRB1 and DQB1, 522 for DQA1, 600 to 610 for DPA1, and 450 to 480 for DPB1. Because of strong linkage in the cohort, roughly five DR-DQ haplotypes were treated as single units for association and clustering. On average, 235,054 unique TCR beta nucleotide sequences were sequenced per donor among 300 to 500 genotyped donors of the cohort, with about 19% of those sequences being non-productive. General conclusions and limits of the study: A later analysis reported that several top co-occurrence clusters appeared linked to parvovirus B19, influenza, CMV and Epstein-Barr virus. A later analysis found that TCR association rates varied across HLA loci, with DRB1 alleles showing the most associated TCRs and HLA-C alleles the fewest. In the study, 150 to 200 TCR beta chains were listed as associated with cytomegalovirus. Linkage disequilibrium might explain the correlated functional status among segregating V segments, but an unknown experimental factor could not be ruled out. In a later analysis, most CMV-associated TCR beta chains were found to appear HLA-restricted, with HLA associations seemingly driven largely by CMV exposure. Cytomegalovirus status was reported to be diagnosed by the classifier with high specificity and sensitivity in both the original and validation cohorts. A later genetic analysis reported fewer N-insertions in productive TCRs among donors in an Asian-associated ancestry cluster than the roughly 700-donor mean. In a later analysis, HLA-associated TCR beta chains showed more clonal expansion and lower generation probabilities than non-associated chains that were equally common. A further reported finding was that TCR beta sequences accurately predicted the HLA-A and HLA-B alleles for most subjects in the first cohort. Because the 87-base-pair reads could not distinguish some IMGT-functional V segments, including TRBV6-2 and TRBV6-3, those segments were excluded. It was suggested by the authors that the approach could potentially be generalized to other disease states and immunological phenotypes. In vitro tests confirmed that a few of the cytomegalovirus-associated TCR beta chains recognize cytomegalovirus antigens. The presence/absence analyses assumed that sequencing depth was roughly uniform across donors, and that assumption may not be true. When HLA alleles, especially DR and DQ, strongly co-occurred, attributing TCR associations to individual alleles was difficult. Some 15 rarely observed V segments, including chromosome 9 orphons, were excluded from the earlier analysis of approximately 500 of the donors because counts were too low. Specific HLA alleles were associated with more than 15,000 TCR beta sequences at a false discovery rate of 0.05 in a later analysis. A cluster of highly shared sequence variants was judged likely to be a technical artifact of the sequencing pipeline. In an earlier analysis of some 500 of the donors, most TCR beta V segments were observed in productive rearrangements about 87% or about 30% of the time, broadly matching IMGT annotations. An association between a missense DCLRE1C variant and V-gene and J-gene trimming of TCR beta chains was found in a later genetic analysis and replicated in an independent cohort. In this cohort, only TCR beta chains were sequenced, and detectable features were limited by the absence of alpha or paired-chain data. Most TCR sequences were seen in very few donors, while some public TCRs were found in many individuals. HLA typing was unavailable for some donors at each locus, so association tests used only the typed subset. For the cohort, immune exposure information was limited to CMV serostatus.

The cysteine opens and the phenylalanine closes a CDR3 of 16 amino acids. The only DNA kept is the CDR3, 48 bases in frame from the first base. With respect to this clone: Its recognized antigen is unknown. No much larger clone is present one base from it, and per-base qualities are unavailable.

Libraries were constructed by the immunoSEQ multiplex PCR assay. A mixture of 60 forward primers for TCR Vbeta segments and 13 reverse primers for TCR Jbeta segments was used in the multiplex PCR. The CDR3 region of rearranged TCR beta genes was amplified from genomic DNA by a multiplex PCR assay. On the Illumina HiSeq System, the amplified TCR beta libraries were sequenced as 87-base-pair reads. Under the source paper's analysis protocol: A later analysis counted approximately 84 million unique TCR beta chains across the 600 to 850 repertoires, and 9.5 million to 11 million of these chains were shared by at least two donors. To remove PCR and sequencing errors, raw reads were error-corrected and collapsed into unique sequences using a nearest-neighbor algorithm that merged closely related sequences. V, D and J gene segments were assigned by aligning CDR3 sequences to IMGT reference sequences. For a sequence to be retained, at least a six-nucleotide match to both a V gene segment and a J gene segment was required. Rearrangements were called productive when the CDR3 lacked stop codons and stayed in frame with V and J; all others were non-productive. CDR3 was defined by IMGT convention, running from the second conserved V-encoded cysteine to the conserved J-encoded phenylalanine. In an earlier analysis of roughly 580 of the donors, sequences lacking an unambiguous match to a single V gene segment were excluded. In an earlier analysis of a few hundred of the donors, V segments were called functional above 56.7% productive rearrangements and were called segregating when the between-donor standard deviation exceeded 5%. A statistical classification framework was built to diagnose cytomegalovirus status from the catalog of TCR beta chain sequences. In a later analysis, V and J genes were assigned by comparing TCR nucleotide sequences against IMGT/GENE-DB human TR gene sequences. The TCRdist pipeline was used in a later analysis to assign CDR3 sequences and most-parsimonious VDJ recombination scenarios. In a later analysis, each TCR beta chain was defined by its CDR3 amino acid sequence together with its V-gene family, and reads without a unique V-gene family were excluded. In a later analysis, fewer than 650 highly shared, low-generation-probability nucleotide sequences were removed to address suspected cross-contamination and a sequencing artifact. A later analysis calculated a clonal expansion index for each public chain from normalized within-repertoire ranks of inferred template counts. Generation probabilities in a later analysis came from a VDJ recombination model fitted to out-of-frame rearrangements, and those results were checked against IGoR. Hypergeometric tests were used in a later analysis to score TCR-TCR, TCR-HLA and TCR-CMV co-occurrence, with a repertoire-size bias correction applied to the TCR pairs. A later analysis estimated false discovery rates by permuting HLA or CMV assignments 20 times. In a later analysis, co-occurring TCRs were grouped using DBSCAN, and TCRdist sequence similarity was added for clustering within HLA-allele-positive subsets. Repertoires with fewer than 30,000 or more than 120,000 public chains were left out of co-occurrence clustering, as were a few repertoires with anomalous nucleotide sharing. Not all clones reach the TCRdb copy of this immuneACCESS table, which keeps in-frame sequences only. Checked studies attribute under half of the gap to unresolved V genes and leave the rest unexplained. The DNA gave D and trimming, while V, J and clone size come from that table. This sample is represented by around 140,000 clones; 70% to 80% of them were singletons. The ten largest make up about 2.2% of the sample.

The cohort was made up of around 720 healthy bone marrow donors. Cohort members were all nominally healthy when sampled, although unrecorded immune exposures were likely present. The donor tested CMV seropositive, placing the donor among the approximately 310 seropositive members of the cohort. Every donor gave a peripheral blood sample, and the peripheral blood mononuclear cells from that sample were used for TCR beta sequencing. Genomic DNA extraction from the blood cell samples was performed with the Qiagen DNeasy Blood Extraction Kit. Sequencing used PBMCs. The receptor comes from a woman younger than 30 in good health and CMV-seropositive. The chain is encoded by TRBV1 joined to TRBJ2-5; TRBD2 is the table's D call and was not checked against the DNA. TRBV1 is a pseudogene. At the DNA level, the sequence is TGCACCAGCAGCCAGGGCGGAGGACGCCTTGAGGAGACCCAGTACTTC. Protein translation: CTSSQGGGRLEETQYF.